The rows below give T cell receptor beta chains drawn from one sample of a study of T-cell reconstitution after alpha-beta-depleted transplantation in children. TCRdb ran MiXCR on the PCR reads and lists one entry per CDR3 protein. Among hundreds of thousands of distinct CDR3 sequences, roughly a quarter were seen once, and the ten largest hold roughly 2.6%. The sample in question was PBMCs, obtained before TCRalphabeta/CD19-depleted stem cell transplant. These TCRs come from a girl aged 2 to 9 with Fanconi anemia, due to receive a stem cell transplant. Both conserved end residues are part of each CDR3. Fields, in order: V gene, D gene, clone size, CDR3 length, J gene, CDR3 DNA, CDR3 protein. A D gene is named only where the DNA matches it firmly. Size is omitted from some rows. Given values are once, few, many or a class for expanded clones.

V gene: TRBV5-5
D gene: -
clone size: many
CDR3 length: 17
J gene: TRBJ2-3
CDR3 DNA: TGTGCCAGCAGCAATCCGATAAAGGACAGCACCACAGATACGCAGTATTTT
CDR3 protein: CASSNPIKDSTTDTQYF

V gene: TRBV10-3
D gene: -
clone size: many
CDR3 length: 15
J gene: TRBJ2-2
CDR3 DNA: TGTGCCGCCGGGGGGAACAGGGCGAACACCGGGGAGCTGTTTTTT
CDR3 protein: CAAGGNRANTGELFF

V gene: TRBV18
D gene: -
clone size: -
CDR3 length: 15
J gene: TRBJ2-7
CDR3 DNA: TGTGCCAGCTCACCTGAGCGGGCCTCCTCCTACGAGCAGTACTTC
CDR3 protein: CASSPERASSYEQYF

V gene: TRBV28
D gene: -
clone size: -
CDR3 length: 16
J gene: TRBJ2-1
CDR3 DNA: TGTGCCAGCAGTTTGTGGAGAAAAAAAAAGGACAATGAGCAGTTCTTC
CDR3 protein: CASSLWRKKKDNEQFF

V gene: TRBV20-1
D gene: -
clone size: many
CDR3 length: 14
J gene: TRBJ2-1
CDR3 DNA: TGCAGTGCTAGTTCAGGGTGGGGTTACAATGAGCAGTTCTTC
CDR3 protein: CSASSGWGYNEQFF

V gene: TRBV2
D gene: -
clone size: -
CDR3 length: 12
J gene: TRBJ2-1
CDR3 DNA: TGTGCCAGCGGGGACGACTACAATGAGCAGTTCTTC
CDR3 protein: CASGDDYNEQFF

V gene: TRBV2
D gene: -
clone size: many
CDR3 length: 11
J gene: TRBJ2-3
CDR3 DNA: TGTGCCAGCCTACTAGGAATCACACAGTATTTT
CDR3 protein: CASLLGITQYF

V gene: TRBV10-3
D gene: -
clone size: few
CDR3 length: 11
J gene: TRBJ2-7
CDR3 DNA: TGTGCCATCTGGGACGGATACGAGCAGTACTTC
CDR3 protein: CAIWDGYEQYF

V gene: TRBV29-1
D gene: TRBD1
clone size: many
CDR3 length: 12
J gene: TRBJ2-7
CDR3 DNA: TGCAGCGTTGTGGGACAGGGGGGCGAGCAGTACTTC
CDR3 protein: CSVVGQGGEQYF

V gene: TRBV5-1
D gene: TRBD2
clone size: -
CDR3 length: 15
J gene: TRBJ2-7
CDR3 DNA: TGCGCCAGCAGCCGGTGGGGGACTAGTTTTTACGAGCAGTACTTC
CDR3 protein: CASSRWGTSFYEQYF

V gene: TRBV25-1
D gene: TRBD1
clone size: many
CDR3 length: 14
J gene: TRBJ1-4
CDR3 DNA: TGTGCCAGCAGTGATTGGACAGGCGGTGAAAAACTGTTTTTT
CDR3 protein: CASSDWTGGEKLFF

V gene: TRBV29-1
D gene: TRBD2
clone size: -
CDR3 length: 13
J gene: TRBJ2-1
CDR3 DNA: TGCAGCGTTTTAACTAGCGGGGGGCTCGAGCAGTTCTTC
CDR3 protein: CSVLTSGGLEQFF

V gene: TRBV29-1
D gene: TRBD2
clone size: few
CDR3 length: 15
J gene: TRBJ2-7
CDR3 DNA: TGCAGCGTTAAACTAGCGGGAAGCTCTGCCTACGAGCAGTACTTC
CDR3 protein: CSVKLAGSSAYEQYF

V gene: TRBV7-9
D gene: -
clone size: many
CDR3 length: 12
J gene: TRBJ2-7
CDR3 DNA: TGTGCCAGCAGCCAGGTCGCCTACGAGCAGTACTTC
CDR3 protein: CASSQVAYEQYF

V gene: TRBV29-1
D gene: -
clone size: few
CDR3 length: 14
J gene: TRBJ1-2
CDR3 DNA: TGCAGCGTTGAAGAACACGGAGGCGACTATGGCTACACCTTC
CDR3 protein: CSVEEHGGDYGYTF

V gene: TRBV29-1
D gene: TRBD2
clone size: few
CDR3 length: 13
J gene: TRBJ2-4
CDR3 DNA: TGCAGCGCTATAGCGGGAGAGATGAACATTCAGTACTTC
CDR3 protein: CSAIAGEMNIQYF

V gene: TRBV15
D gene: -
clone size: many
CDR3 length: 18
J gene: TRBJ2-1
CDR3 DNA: TGTGCCACCAGCAGCGAACCACCTGCTAGCGACTCCTACAATGAGCAGTTCTTC
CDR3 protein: CATSSEPPASDSYNEQFF

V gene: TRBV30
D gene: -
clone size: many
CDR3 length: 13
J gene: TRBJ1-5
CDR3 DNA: TGTGCCGCCAAGGGAGCCCCAAATCAGCCCCAGCATTTT
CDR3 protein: CAAKGAPNQPQHF

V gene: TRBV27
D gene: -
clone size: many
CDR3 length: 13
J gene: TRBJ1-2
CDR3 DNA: TGTGCCAGCAGTTTATACGGGTACACAGGGTACACCTTC
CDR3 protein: CASSLYGYTGYTF

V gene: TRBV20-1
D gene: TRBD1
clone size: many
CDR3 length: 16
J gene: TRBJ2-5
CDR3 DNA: TGCAGTGCTAGAGAACCCGGCAGGGGGCCCAAAGAGACCCAGTACTTC
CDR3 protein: CSAREPGRGPKETQYF

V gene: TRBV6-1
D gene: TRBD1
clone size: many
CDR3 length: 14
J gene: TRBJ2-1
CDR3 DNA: TGTGCCAGCAGGACAGGGGTCTCCTACAATGAGCAGTTCTTC
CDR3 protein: CASRTGVSYNEQFF

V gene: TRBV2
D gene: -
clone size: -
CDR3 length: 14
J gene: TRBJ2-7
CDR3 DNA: TGTGCCAGTAGAGCCGGGGGACAGATCTACGAGCAGTACTTC
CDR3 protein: CASRAGGQIYEQYF

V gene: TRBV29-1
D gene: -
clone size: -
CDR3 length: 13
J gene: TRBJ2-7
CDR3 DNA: TGCAGCGCTTTGGGCGGGGTGACGTGGGAGCAGTACTTC
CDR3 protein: CSALGGVTWEQYF

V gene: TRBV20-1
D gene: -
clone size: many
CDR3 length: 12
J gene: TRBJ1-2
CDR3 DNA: TGCAGTGCGCCTAGGGGGGACTATGGCTACACCTTC
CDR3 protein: CSAPRGDYGYTF

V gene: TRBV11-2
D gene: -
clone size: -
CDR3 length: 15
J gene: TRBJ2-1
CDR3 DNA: TGTGCCAGTTGGGACCTGCAGCTCTCCTACAATGAGCAGTTCTTC
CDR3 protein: CASWDLQLSYNEQFF

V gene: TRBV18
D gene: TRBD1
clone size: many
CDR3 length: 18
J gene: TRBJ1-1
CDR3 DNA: TGTGCCAGCTCACCGCGAGGGGGCATCTCAATCGTCAGCACTGAAGCTTTCTTT
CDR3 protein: CASSPRGGISIVSTEAFF

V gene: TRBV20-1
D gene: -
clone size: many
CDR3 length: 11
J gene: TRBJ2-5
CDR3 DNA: TGCAGTGCTAGAGGGAGCGGGACCCAGTACTTC
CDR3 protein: CSARGSGTQYF

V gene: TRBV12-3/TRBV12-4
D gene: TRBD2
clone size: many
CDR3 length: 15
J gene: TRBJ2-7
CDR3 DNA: TGTGCCAGCAGTCCAGAAAGCGGGAGGGCCAGTAAGCAGTACTTC
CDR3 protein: CASSPESGRASKQYF

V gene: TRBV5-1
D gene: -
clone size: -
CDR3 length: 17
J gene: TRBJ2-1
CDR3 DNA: TGCGCCAGCAGCTTCATCCTGCAATCGCCAATAGACAATGAGCAGTTCTTC
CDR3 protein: CASSFILQSPIDNEQFF